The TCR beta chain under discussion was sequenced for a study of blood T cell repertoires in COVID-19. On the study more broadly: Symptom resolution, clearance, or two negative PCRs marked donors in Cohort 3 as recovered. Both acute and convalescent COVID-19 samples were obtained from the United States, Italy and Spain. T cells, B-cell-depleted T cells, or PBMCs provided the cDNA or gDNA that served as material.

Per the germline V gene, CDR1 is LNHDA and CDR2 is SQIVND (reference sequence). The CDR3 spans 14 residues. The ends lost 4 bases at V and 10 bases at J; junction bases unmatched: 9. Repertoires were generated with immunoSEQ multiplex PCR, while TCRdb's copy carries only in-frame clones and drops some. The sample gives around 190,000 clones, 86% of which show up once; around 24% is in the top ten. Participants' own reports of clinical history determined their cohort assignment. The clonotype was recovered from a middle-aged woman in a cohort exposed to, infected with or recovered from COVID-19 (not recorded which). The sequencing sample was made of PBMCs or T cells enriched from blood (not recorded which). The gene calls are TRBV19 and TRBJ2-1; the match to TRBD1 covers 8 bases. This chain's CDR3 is CASSNLGQVEEQFF. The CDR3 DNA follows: TGTGCCAGTAGTAATTTGGGACAGGTAGAAGAGCAGTTCTTC.